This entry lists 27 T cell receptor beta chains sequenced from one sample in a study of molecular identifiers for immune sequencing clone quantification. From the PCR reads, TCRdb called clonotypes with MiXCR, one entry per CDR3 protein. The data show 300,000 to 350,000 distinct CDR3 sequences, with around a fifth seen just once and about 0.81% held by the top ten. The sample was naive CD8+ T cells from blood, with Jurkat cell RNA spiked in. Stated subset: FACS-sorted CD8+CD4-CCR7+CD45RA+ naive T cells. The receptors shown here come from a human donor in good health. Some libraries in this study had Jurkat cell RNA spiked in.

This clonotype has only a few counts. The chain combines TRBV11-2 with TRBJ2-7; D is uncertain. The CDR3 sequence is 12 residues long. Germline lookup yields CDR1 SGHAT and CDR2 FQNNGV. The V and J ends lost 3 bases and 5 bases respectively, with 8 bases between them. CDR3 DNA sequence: TGTGCCAGCAGCTTGGGGATTAACGAGCAGTACTTC. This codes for CASSLGINEQYF.

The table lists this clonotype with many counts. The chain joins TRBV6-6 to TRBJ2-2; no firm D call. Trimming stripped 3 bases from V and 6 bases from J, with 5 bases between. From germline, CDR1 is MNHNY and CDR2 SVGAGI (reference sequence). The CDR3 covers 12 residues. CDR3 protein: CASSYPPGELFF. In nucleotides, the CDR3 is TGTGCCAGCAGTTATCCCCCCGGGGAGCTGTTTTTT.

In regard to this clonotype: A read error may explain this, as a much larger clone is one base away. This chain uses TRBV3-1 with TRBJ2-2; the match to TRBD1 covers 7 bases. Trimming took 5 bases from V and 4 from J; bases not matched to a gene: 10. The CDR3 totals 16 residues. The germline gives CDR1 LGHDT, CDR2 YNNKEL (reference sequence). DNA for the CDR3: TGTGCCAGCAGCTCCTTGGGGACAGCGAGCACCGGGGAGCTGTTTTTT. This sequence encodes CASSSLGTASTGELFF.

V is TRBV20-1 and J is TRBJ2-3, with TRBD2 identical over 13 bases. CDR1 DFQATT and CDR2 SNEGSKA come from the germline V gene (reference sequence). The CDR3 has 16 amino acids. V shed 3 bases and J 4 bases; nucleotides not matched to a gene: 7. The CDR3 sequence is CSASQLAGGPPDTQYF. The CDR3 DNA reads TGCAGTGCTAGTCAACTAGCGGGAGGGCCACCAGATACGCAGTATTTT.

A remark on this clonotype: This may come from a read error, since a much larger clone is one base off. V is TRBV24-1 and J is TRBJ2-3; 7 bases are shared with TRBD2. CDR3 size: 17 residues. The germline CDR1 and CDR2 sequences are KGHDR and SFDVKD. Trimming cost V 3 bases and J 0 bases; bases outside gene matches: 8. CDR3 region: CATSDQASGPSTDTQYF. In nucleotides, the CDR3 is TGTGCCACCAGTGATCAAGCTAGCGGTCCTAGCACAGATACGCAGTATTTT.

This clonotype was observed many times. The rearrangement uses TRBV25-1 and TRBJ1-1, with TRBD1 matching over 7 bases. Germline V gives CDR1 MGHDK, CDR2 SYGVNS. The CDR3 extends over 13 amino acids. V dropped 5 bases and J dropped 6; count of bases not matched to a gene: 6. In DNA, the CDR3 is TGTGCCAGCAGTCTACTAGGGACAGCTGAAGCTTTCTTT. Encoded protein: CASSLLGTAEAFF.

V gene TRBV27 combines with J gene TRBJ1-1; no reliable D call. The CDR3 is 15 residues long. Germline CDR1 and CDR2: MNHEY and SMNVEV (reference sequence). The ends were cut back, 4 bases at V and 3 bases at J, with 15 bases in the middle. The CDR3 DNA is TGTGCCAGCAGTTCCGGTTGGGGTACGTACACTGAAGCTTTCTTT. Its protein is CASSSGWGTYTEAFF.

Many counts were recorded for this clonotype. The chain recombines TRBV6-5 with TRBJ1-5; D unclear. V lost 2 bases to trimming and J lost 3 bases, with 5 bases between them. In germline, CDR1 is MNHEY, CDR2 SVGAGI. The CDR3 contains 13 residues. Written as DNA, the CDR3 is TGTGCCAGCAGTTACACGGACAATCAGCCCCAGCATTTT. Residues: CASSYTDNQPQHF.

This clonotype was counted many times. The CDR3 here is CASSLPQDRGDQETQYF. The DNA of the CDR3 is TGTGCCAGCAGTTTACCCCAGGACAGGGGGGACCAAGAGACCCAGTACTTC. The chain joins TRBV28 to TRBJ2-5, with 10 bases identical to TRBD1. V gave up 2 bases and J gave up 0 bases; unmatched junction bases: 6. Per germline, CDR1 MDHEN and CDR2 SYDVKM. This CDR3 is built from 17 residues.

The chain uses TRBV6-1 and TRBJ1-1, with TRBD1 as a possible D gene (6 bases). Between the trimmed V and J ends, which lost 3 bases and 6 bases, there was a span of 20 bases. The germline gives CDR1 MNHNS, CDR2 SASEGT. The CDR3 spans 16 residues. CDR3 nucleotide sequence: TGTGCCAGCAGTGAGGTCGGGGGCGCCTCATCGGCTGAAGCTTTCTTT. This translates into CASSEVGGASSAEAFF.

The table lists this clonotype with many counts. The CDR3 DNA reads as TGTGCCAGCAGTAGCCGGACAGGGCCCACAGATACGCAGTATTTT. Protein product: CASSSRTGPTDTQYF. The gene calls are TRBV2 and TRBJ2-3, with 8 bases aligning to TRBD1. The junction had 6 bases not matched to a gene; V was cut back by 5 bases and J by 2 bases. CDR1 and CDR2 (germline): SNHLY, FYNNEI. The CDR3 contains 15 residues. Filled out from reference TRBV2 and TRBJ2-3, the complete variable domain reads EPEVTQTPSHQVTQMGQEVILRCVPISNHLYFYWYRQILGQKVEFLVSFYNNEISEKSEIFDDQFSVERPDGSNFTLKIRSTKLEDSAMYFCASSSRTGPTDTQYFGPGTRLTVL.

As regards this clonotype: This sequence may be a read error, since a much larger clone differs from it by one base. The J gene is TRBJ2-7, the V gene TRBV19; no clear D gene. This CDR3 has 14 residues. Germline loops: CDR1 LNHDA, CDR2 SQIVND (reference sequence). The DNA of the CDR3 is TGTGCCAGTGGTATAGCAGGTTTCTCCTACGAGCAGTACTTC. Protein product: CASGIAGFSYEQYF.

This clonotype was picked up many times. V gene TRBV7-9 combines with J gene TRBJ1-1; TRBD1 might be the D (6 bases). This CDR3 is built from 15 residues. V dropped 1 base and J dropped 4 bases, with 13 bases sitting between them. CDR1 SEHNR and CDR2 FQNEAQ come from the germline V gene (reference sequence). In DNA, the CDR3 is TGTGCCAGCAGCTTAGAGTACAGGGTCGGCACTGAAGCTTTCTTT. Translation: CASSLEYRVGTEAFF.

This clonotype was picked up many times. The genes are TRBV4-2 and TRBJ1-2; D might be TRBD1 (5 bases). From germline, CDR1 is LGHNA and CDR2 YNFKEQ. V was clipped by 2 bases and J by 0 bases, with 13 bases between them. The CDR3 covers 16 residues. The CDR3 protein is CASSQNNPGPNYGYTF. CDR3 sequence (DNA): TGTGCCAGCAGCCAAAACAATCCGGGGCCTAACTATGGCTACACCTTC.

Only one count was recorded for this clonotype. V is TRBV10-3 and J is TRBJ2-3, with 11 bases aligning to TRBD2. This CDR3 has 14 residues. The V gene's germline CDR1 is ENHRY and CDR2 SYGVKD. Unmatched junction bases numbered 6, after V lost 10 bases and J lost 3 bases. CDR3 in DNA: TGTGCCACCAGACTAGCGGGGCTTACAGATACGCAGTATTTT. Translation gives CATRLAGLTDTQYF.

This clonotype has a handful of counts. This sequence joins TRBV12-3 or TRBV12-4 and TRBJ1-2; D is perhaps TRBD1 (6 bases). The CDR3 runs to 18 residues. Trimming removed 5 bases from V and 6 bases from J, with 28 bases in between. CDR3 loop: CASSPETGLEDEVHGYTF. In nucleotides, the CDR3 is TGTGCCAGCAGTCCAGAAACAGGGCTCGAGGATGAAGTGCATGGCTACACCTTC.

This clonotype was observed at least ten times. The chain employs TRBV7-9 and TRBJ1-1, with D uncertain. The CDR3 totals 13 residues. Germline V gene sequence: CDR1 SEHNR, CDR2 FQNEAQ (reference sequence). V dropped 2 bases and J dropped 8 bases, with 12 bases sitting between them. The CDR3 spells CASSLTDGKEAFF. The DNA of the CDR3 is TGTGCCAGCAGCTTAACCGACGGGAAGGAAGCTTTCTTT.

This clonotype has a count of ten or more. The DNA for the CDR3 is TGTGCCAGCAGCCAAACAGGGTACGAGCAGTACTTC. Its protein product is CASSQTGYEQYF. The rearrangement links TRBV14 to TRBJ2-7; possibly TRBD1 for D (6 bases). Trimming cost V 2 bases and J 4 bases, with 6 bases left between them. The CDR3 contains 12 residues. Per the germline V gene, CDR1 is SGHDN and CDR2 is FVKESK.

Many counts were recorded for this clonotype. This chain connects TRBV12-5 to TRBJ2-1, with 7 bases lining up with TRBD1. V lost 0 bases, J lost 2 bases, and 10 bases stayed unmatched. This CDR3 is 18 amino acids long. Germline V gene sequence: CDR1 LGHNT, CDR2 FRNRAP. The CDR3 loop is CASGLVLGEQGPYNEQFF. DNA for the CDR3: TGTGCTAGTGGTTTGGTCTTGGGCGAACAGGGGCCCTACAATGAGCAGTTCTTC.

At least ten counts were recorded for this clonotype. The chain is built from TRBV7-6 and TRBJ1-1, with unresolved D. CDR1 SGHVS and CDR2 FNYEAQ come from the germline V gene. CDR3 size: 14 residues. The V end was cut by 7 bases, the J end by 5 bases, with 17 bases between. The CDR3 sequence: CASTPTAGGTEAFF. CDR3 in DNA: TGTGCCAGCACCCCGACGGCGGGAGGGACTGAAGCTTTCTTT.

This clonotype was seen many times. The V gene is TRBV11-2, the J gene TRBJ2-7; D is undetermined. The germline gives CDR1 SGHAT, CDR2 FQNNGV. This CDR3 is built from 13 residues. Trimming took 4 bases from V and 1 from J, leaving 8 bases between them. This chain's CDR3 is CASSSTLSYEQYF. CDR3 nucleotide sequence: TGTGCCAGCAGCTCGACACTGTCCTACGAGCAGTACTTC.

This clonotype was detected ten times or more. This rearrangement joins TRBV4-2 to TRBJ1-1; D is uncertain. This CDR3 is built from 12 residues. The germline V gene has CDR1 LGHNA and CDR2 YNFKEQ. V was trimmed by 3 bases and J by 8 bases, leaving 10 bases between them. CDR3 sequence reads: CASSHSDVEAFF. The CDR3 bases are TGTGCCAGCAGCCACTCGGACGTAGAAGCTTTCTTT.

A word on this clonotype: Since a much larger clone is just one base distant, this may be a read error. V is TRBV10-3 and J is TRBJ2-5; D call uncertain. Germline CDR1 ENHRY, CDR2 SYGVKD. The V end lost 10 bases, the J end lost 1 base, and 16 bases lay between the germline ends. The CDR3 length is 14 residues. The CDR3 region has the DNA TGTGCCACCGCCATGACGGAACGCCAAGAGACCCAGTACTTC. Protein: CATAMTERQETQYF.

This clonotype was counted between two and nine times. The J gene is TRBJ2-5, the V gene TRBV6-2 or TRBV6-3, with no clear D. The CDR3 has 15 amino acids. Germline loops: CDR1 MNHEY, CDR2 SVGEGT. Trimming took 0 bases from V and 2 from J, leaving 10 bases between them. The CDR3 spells CASSYSWANQETQYF. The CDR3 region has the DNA TGTGCCAGCAGTTACTCTTGGGCAAATCAAGAGACCCAGTACTTC.

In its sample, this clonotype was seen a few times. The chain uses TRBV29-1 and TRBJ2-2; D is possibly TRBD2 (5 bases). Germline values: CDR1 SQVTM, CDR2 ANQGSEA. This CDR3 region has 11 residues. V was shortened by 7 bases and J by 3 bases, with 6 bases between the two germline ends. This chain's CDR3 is CSAGDTGELFF. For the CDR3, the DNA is TGCAGCGCCGGGGACACCGGGGAGCTGTTTTTT.

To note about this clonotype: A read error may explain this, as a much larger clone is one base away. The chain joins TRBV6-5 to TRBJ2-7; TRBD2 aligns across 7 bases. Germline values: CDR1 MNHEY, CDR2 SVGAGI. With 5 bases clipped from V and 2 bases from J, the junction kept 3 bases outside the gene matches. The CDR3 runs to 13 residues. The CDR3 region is CASSTSETYEQYF. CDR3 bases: TGTGCCAGCAGTACTAGCGAAACCTACGAGCAGTACTTC.

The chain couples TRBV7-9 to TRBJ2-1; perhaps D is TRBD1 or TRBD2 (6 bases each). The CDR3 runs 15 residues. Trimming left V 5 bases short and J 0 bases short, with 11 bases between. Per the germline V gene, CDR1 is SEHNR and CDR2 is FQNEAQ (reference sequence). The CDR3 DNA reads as TGTGCCAGCAGCGCCGCGGGACACTCCTACAATGAGCAGTTCTTC. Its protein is CASSAAGHSYNEQFF.